The clone carrying this T cell receptor (beta chain) was seen a single time. Its antigen remains unidentified. Germline V lookup: CDR1 MNHEY, CDR2 SMNVEV (reference sequence). Trimming shortened V by 3 bases and J by 2 bases, and 8 bases separated the two germline ends. The CDR3 spans 14 residues. This record comes from a study of cytomegalovirus exposure and HLA in healthy donors. Study findings and constraints: Most subjects had HLA-A and HLA-B alleles reportedly predicted accurately by TCR beta sequences. Sequencing depth across donors, presence/absence analyses assumed, was roughly uniform.

The PCR used 60 Vbeta and 13 Jbeta primers. TCRdb's copy holds only in-frame clones and misses some; the assay was immunoSEQ multiplex PCR. The data contain about 140,000 clones, more than 70% of them singletons. The chain carries TRBV27 and TRBJ1-5; a weak D match, TRBD1 (6 bases). This TCR derives from a man between 45 and 60 years old in good health and CMV-seronegative. Sample: PBMCs. The CDR3: CASSFSGGNQPQHF. The CDR3 bases are TGTGCCAGCAGTTTCTCAGGGGGCAATCAGCCCCAGCATTTT.